This T cell receptor beta chain was profiled in a study of blood T cell repertoires in COVID-19. Study overall: Samples representing acute and convalescent COVID-19 were sourced from the United States, Italy and Spain. The cDNA or gDNA used as material had been derived from T cells, B-cell-depleted T cells, or PBMCs.

Per the original data handling: It was from reference gene primer amplification that nucleated cell counts were estimated. Clones were read by immunoSEQ multiplex PCR, and TCRdb kept only the in-frame ones, dropping some. From that table come the V and J calls and clone size; the DNA was used to work out D and trimming. The sample lists around 160,000 clones; 80% were seen once. This CDR3 has 15 residues. Germline V gene lookup returns CDR1 KGHSH and CDR2 LQKENI. Trimming removed 0 bases from V and 4 bases from J, with 11 bases in between. The sequenced sample consisted of peripheral blood. This clonotype was obtained from a man aged 55 to 70 with active or convalescent COVID-19. The genes are TRBV18 and TRBJ2-3; no definite D call. The CDR3 reads CASSPPGGWADTQYF. The CDR3 region has the DNA TGTGCCAGCTCACCACCTGGCGGCTGGGCAGATACGCAGTATTTT.